A single sample gave rise to the 13 T cell receptor beta chains below, sequenced in a study of CD8+ T cells in alopecia areata. Sorting of pooled cutaneous lymph node cells used CD4, CD8alpha, NKG2D, NKG2ACE and other markers. RNA extraction was followed by reverse transcription into cDNA, which acted as the sequencing template. Profiling relied on immunoSEQ multiplex PCR, and the TCRdb table lists in-frame clones only, not all of them. The sample counts 250,000 or so clones, none seen once; the ten largest own roughly 1.2%. Sequencing used CD4+ T cells sorted from a lymph node. The receptors originated from a C3H/HeJ mouse with alopecia areata. Mice of this strain are of MHC haplotype H2-k.

This clone came up a few times. Here the gene names and germline are mouse. The read is 4 residues too short to cover the CDR3 end, so that end is filled in from the germline J gene. This chain connects TRBV14 to TRBJ2-1; TRBD1 is a possible D gene (6 bases). V lost 5 bases to trimming and J lost 1 base, with 13 bases between them. Germline V CDR1 and CDR2: SGHDT, FRDEAV. The CDR3 contains 15 residues. CDR3 DNA, as far as it was read: TGTGCCAGCAGCAGACCGGGACAAAACTATGCT. It yields the protein CASSRPGQNYA. The full CDR3 reads CASSRPGQNYAEQFF. The whole variable domain, remainder taken from reference TRBV14 and TRBJ2-1, is EAGVTQSPRYAVLQEGQAVSFWCDPISGHDTLYWYQQPRDQGPQLLVYFRDEAVIDNSQLPSDRFSAVRPKGTNSTLKIQSAKQGDTATYLCASSRPGQNYAEQFFGPGTRLTVL.

This clone showed up just a few times. Genes and germline are mouse. From the germline J gene comes the end of the CDR3, since the read stops 4 residues before it. The chain is built from TRBV13-1 and TRBJ1-2, with D maybe TRBD1 (6 bases). Germline loops: CDR1 NSHNY, CDR2 SYGAGN. V was trimmed by 4 bases and J by 1 base, leaving 11 bases between them. The CDR3 is 14 residues long. The sequenced part of the CDR3 DNA is TGTGCCAGCAGTTCCGGGACAAAAAACTCC. Encoded protein: CASSSGTKNS. The entire CDR3 reads CASSSGTKNSDYTF.

This clone occurred a few times. Any gene name here is a mouse gene name. The read stops 4 residues short of the end of the CDR3; the missing end is completed from the germline J gene. The sample holds other DNA sequences that translate to the same CDR3. The chain carries TRBV19 and TRBJ2-5, with TRBD1 as a possible D gene (6 bases). Germline CDR1 and CDR2: FNHDT and SITEND (reference sequence). V lost 1 base to trimming and J lost 3 bases, with 6 bases between them. CDR3 length equals 13 residues. The CDR3 sequence is CASSIQGQDTQYF. Incomplete CDR3 DNA: TGTGCCAGCAGTATACAGGGGCAAGAC.

This clone showed up just a few times. Germline and genes: mouse. Read data end 4 residues before the CDR3 end; the end is taken from the germline J gene. This chain connects TRBV13-1 to TRBJ2-1; a possible D gene is TRBD1 (5 bases). The germline CDR1 and CDR2 sequences are NSHNY and SYGAGN. This CDR3 contains 13 residues. Incomplete CDR3 DNA: TGTGCCAGCAGTGATAAGGGGTGGGCT. Translated, it gives CASSDKGWA. The entire CDR3 protein reads CASSDKGWAEQFF.

This clone turned up a few times. Each gene name is a mouse one. The CDR3 end falls 4 residues outside the read, so it is completed with the germline J gene. The rearrangement joins TRBV13-1 to TRBJ2-7; 9 nucleotides match TRBD1. Looked up from germline, CDR1 is NSHNY and CDR2 is SYGAGN. CDR3 length: 13 amino acids. The CDR3 loop reads CASSSQGAHEQYF. The sequenced part of the CDR3 DNA is TGTGCCAGCAGTTCACAGGGGGCGCAT.

This clone showed up many times. Mouse names are used for the genes. The CDR3 bases that were read are TGTGCCAGCAGTTTACAGGGGGAGGACTCC. Translating gives CASSLQGEDS. The whole CDR3 is CASSLQGEDSDYTF. V is TRBV19 and J is TRBJ1-2; TRBD1 aligns across 8 bases. Coverage ceases 4 residues before the CDR3 finishes, and the germline J gene fills in the end. Germline CDR1 reads FNHDT; CDR2 reads SITEND (reference sequence). The CDR3 runs to 14 residues. The trim removed 4 bases at V and 3 bases at J, leaving 5 bases unmatched.

This clone came up a few times. Mouse germline and gene names are used. The read ends 4 residues early relative to the CDR3; the germline J gene fills the gap. The chain has TRBV19 and TRBJ2-4; no firm D call. CDR1 and CDR2 (germline): FNHDT, SITEND (reference sequence). The CDR3 is 14 amino acids. Trimming took off 5 bases at V and 0 bases at J, with 10 bases between the two ends. The CDR3 loop reads CASSPRVSQNTLYF. The sequenced CDR3 bases are TGTGCCAGCAGCCCTAGGGTTAGTCAAAAC.

Comment on this clone: Germline and genes: mouse. The read stops 3 residues short of the end of the CDR3; the missing end is completed from the germline J gene. V and J are TRBV13-3 and TRBJ1-6; D is possibly TRBD1 (6 bases). TRBJ1-6 is an ORF, and what it does is uncertain. V lost 2 bases and J lost 4, with 10 bases in between. The CDR3 loop spans 15 amino acids. The germline gives CDR1 NNHDY, CDR2 SYVADS. The CDR3 protein is CASSESRGYNSPLYF. The sequenced CDR3 bases are TGTGCCAGCAGTGAGAGCAGGGGTTATAATTCGCCC.

Concerning this clone itself: Mouse names are used for the genes. The read comes to an end 4 residues before the CDR3 does, leaving the germline J gene to fill in the end. The chain combines TRBV19 with TRBJ2-1; 10 positions match TRBD1. In germline, CDR1 is FNHDT, CDR2 SITEND (reference sequence). Trimming cost V 5 bases and J 3 bases; bases outside gene matches: 5. CDR3 length: 15 residues. CDR3 sequence reads: CASRTGTGVYAEQFF. The DNA read from the CDR3 is TGTGCCAGCAGAACCGGGACAGGGGTCTATGCT.

This clone has just a few counts. Each gene name is a mouse one. The DNA ends 4 residues before the CDR3 does, and the rest of the CDR3 is filled in from the germline J gene. J is TRBJ1-2 and V is TRBV5; D is perhaps TRBD1 (5 bases). Trimming removed 0 bases from V and 0 bases from J, with 8 bases in between. The CDR3 loop spans 15 amino acids. CDR1 is LGHNA, CDR2 YNLKQL, per germline (reference sequence). The sequenced part of the CDR3 DNA is TGTGCCAGCAGCCAAGAACAGGCCTCAAACTCC. It is translated as CASSQEQASNS. The whole CDR3 region reads CASSQEQASNSDYTF.

This clone has more than one count but fewer than ten. The germline and genes are mouse ones. The CDR3 extends 4 residues past the end of the read, so its final part is completed from the germline J gene. This same CDR3 is encoded by further DNA sequences in the sample. V gene TRBV31 combines with J gene TRBJ2-3, with 7 bases lining up with TRBD2. With V trimmed by 0 bases and J by 0 bases, 3 bases remained unmatched. This CDR3 spans 15 amino acids. Germline assignment: CDR1 GKSSPN and CDR2 SITVG. The CDR3 bases that were read are TGTGCCTGGAGTCTGGGGGGGTCTAGTGCAGAA. The encoded protein is CAWSLGGSSAE. The complete CDR3 protein is CAWSLGGSSAETLYF.

This clone was detected only a few times. Mouse germline and gene names are used. The CDR3 goes on 4 residues after the read ends, and that part is filled in from the germline J gene. This chain uses TRBV13-1 with TRBJ2-3; 11 bases are shared with TRBD2. The CDR3 consists of 16 residues. V dropped 4 bases and J dropped 0; count of bases not matched to a gene: 4. Germline CDR1 and CDR2: NSHNY and SYGAGN. Partial CDR3 DNA: TGTGCCAGCAGTTGGGACTGGGGGACTAGTGCAGAA. It encodes CASSWDWGTSAE. The full-length CDR3 reads as CASSWDWGTSAETLYF.

This clone occurred a few times. These gene names are mouse names. The read halts 4 residues ahead of the CDR3 end, with the missing end drawn from the germline J gene. The sample holds other DNA sequences that translate to the same CDR3. The chain uses TRBV5 and TRBJ2-3; 10 positions match TRBD2. The V and J ends lost 4 bases and 0 bases, in that order; junction bases with no gene match: 1. CDR1 is LGHNA, CDR2 YNLKQL, per germline (reference sequence). The CDR3 runs 15 residues. CDR3 amino acids: CASSRTGGSAETLYF. Partial CDR3 DNA: TGTGCCAGCAGCCGGACTGGGGGTAGTGCAGAA.